A single sample gave rise to the 26 T cell receptor beta chains below, sequenced in a study of cytomegalovirus exposure and HLA in healthy donors. The PCR was carried out with 60 Vbeta primers and 13 Jbeta primers. The table came from immunoSEQ multiplex PCR; TCRdb's copy has only in-frame clones and leaves some out. This sample has about 180,000 clones, with almost 85% found just once. Specimen: PBMCs. The receptor set was obtained from a man younger than 40 in good health and CMV-seronegative.

In its sample, this clone was seen a few times. The chain has TRBV6-1 and TRBJ2-1, with TRBD2 matching over 12 bases. V lost 7 bases and J lost 4; bases outside the gene matches: 5. Germline CDR1 is MNHNS and CDR2 is SASEGT. The CDR3 length is 15 residues. DNA of the CDR3: TGTGCCAGCACCAACCTAGCGGGGGGGTACAATGAGCAGTTCTTC. It encodes CASTNLAGGYNEQFF.

The J gene is TRBJ1-1, the V gene TRBV25-1; D is ambiguous. CDR1 MGHDK and CDR2 SYGVNS come from the germline V gene. CDR3 length: 15 residues. The V end was cut by 2 bases, the J end by 1 base, with 11 bases between. The CDR3 DNA reads TGTGCCAGCAGTGAACCCCGCTCAGGGAACACTGAAGCTTTCTTT. It yields the protein CASSEPRSGNTEAFF.

The rearrangement uses TRBV6-4 and TRBJ2-7, with TRBD1 matching 8 bases. V lost 0 bases, J lost 4 bases, and 8 bases stayed unmatched. The CDR3 is 16 amino acids. Germline CDR1 MRHNA, CDR2 SNTAGT. The CDR3 region is CASSDSTTGGLYEQYF. CDR3 nucleotide sequence: TGTGCCAGCAGTGACTCGACAACAGGGGGGTTGTACGAGCAGTACTTC.

The V gene is TRBV4-1, the J gene TRBJ2-7; 9 bases agree with TRBD1. The CDR3 totals 15 residues. The V segment lost 0 bases and the J segment 6 bases; nucleotides outside the gene matches: 6. Germline V gene data show CDR1 as MGHRA and CDR2 as YSYEKL. CDR3 region: CASSQDGTGFSEQYF. The DNA of the CDR3 is TGCGCCAGCAGCCAAGATGGGACAGGGTTTTCCGAGCAGTACTTC.

This chain joins TRBV6-1 and TRBJ2-4, with D perhaps TRBD2 (5 bases). CDR3 size: 15 residues. V lost 8 bases, J lost 8 bases, and 22 bases lay in between. From germline, CDR1 is MNHNS and CDR2 SASEGT. In DNA, the CDR3 is TGTGCCAGCGCTCGACTCAGCGGTCCCCATGACATTCAGTACTTC. It yields the protein CASARLSGPHDIQYF.

The chain employs TRBV9 and TRBJ2-3; the D gene is possibly TRBD2 (6 bases). CDR1 is SGDLS and CDR2 is YYNGEE in the germline V gene. Deletions cut 4 bases from V and 6 bases from J, with 12 bases between. The CDR3 is 13 amino acids. For the CDR3, the DNA is TGTGCCAGCAGCTCCCGGGACTTCGATACGCAGTATTTT. Its translation: CASSSRDFDTQYF.

About this clone: One junction end does not reproduce the germline sequence, and a read error may be involved. The chain carries TRBV28 and TRBJ2-7; TRBD1 matches at 7 bases. Germline V gene lookup returns CDR1 MDHEN and CDR2 SYDVKM. The CDR3 has 13 residues. CDR3 nucleotides: TGTGCCAGCAGTACACAGGGGCGGCTACCCCCGGACTTC. Amino acids: CASSTQGRLPPDF.

Turning to this clone: One junction end does not reproduce the germline sequence, and a read error may be involved. The chain recombines TRBV7-9 with TRBJ2-5; 8 bases line up with TRBD1. CDR1 is SEHNR, CDR2 FQNEAQ, per germline (reference sequence). The CDR3 is made up of 15 amino acids. The CDR3 loop reads CSSSLGQGAGETQYF. The CDR3 DNA sequence: TGTTCCAGCAGCTTAGGGCAGGGGGCCGGGGAGACCCAGTACTTC.

The chain joins TRBV7-3 to TRBJ1-1; D possibly corresponds to TRBD1 (6 bases). CDR3 length: 15 residues. Germline CDR1 SGHTA, CDR2 FQGTGA. Trimming cost V 1 base and J 1 base, with 10 bases left between them. The CDR3 region is CASSLIRGTNTEAFF. The CDR3 coding sequence is TGTGCCAGCAGCTTAATAAGGGGGACGAACACTGAAGCTTTCTTT.

This sequence joins TRBV30 and TRBJ2-5; TRBD2 matches 10 bases. Germline V lookup: CDR1 GTSNPN, CDR2 SVGIG (reference sequence). Losses at the gene ends were 3 bases for V and 3 bases for J; bases not matched to a gene: 4. The CDR3 consists of 14 residues. CDR3 loop: CAWSRGTSEETQYF. The CDR3, as DNA: TGTGCCTGGAGCCGCGGGACTAGCGAAGAGACCCAGTACTTC. Together with reference TRBV30 and TRBJ2-5, the CDR3 gives the full variable domain: SQTIHQWPATLVQPVGSPLSLECTVEGTSNPNLYWYRQAAGRGLQLLFYSVGIGQISSEVPQNLSASRPQDRQFILSSKKLLLSDSGFYLCAWSRGTSEETQYFGPGTRLLVL.

V usage is TRBV15 and J usage is TRBJ1-2, with 7 bases lining up with TRBD1. CDR3 length: 16 residues. Germline V gene lookup returns CDR1 LNHNV and CDR2 YYDKDF (reference sequence). V was pared by 2 bases and J by 3 bases, with 9 bases of the junction left unmatched. CDR3 DNA: TGTGCCACCAGCAGATTGACAGGGACCGAATACTATGGCTACACCTTC. It encodes CATSRLTGTEYYGYTF.

This clone was counted once. For the CDR3, the DNA is TGTGCCAGCAGCGTAGCTACTGATAGGGACAGACCTAACTATGGCTACACCTTC. Translated, it gives CASSVATDRDRPNYGYTF. The V gene is TRBV9, the J gene TRBJ1-2; 7 bases map to TRBD1. V shed 0 bases and J 0 bases; nucleotides not matched to a gene: 11. This CDR3 is 18 amino acids long. The V gene's germline CDR1 is SGDLS and CDR2 YYNGEE. The full variable domain, rest sourced from reference TRBV9 and TRBJ1-2, is DSGVTQTPKHLITATGQRVTLRCSPRSGDLSVYWYQQSLDQGLQFLIQYYNGEERAKGNILERFSAQQFPDLHSELNLSSLELGDSALYFCASSVATDRDRPNYGYTFGSGTRLTVV.

The rearrangement uses TRBV5-6 and TRBJ2-7, with unresolved D. This CDR3 spans 14 amino acids. Germline loops: CDR1 SGHDT, CDR2 YYEEEE. V lost 1 base and J 5 bases, leaving 13 bases between the germline ends. The CDR3 sequence is CASSLMARYHEQYF. CDR3 in DNA: TGTGCCAGCAGCTTGATGGCTAGATACCACGAGCAGTACTTC.

The chain recombines TRBV2 with TRBJ2-2; 11 nucleotides agree with TRBD2. This CDR3 is 21 amino acids long. The V gene's germline CDR1 is SNHLY and CDR2 FYNNEI. The J segment lost 4 bases and the V segment lost 6 bases, leaving 22 bases of the junction unmatched. DNA of the CDR3: TGTGCCAGCAGAAGGATGACCAGAAGGGTAGCGGGAGGGCCTATCACCGGGGAGCTGTTTTTT. It codes for CASRRMTRRVAGGPITGELFF.

The sample holds one count of this clone. This sequence joins TRBV5-6 and TRBJ2-7; 11 nucleotides agree with TRBD2. Germline-derived CDR1 and CDR2 are SGHDT and YYEEEE. This CDR3 region has 14 residues. The V gene end was trimmed by 3 bases and the J gene end by 5 bases; junction bases not matched to a gene: 4. CDR3 sequence (DNA): TGTGCCAGCAGCTCGGGACTAGCGGCCCACGAGCAGTACTTC. Translated: CASSSGLAAHEQYF.

The chain combines TRBV9 with TRBJ2-1; 8 bases align to TRBD2. Germline lookup yields CDR1 SGDLS and CDR2 YYNGEE. Trimming removed 0 bases from V and 8 bases from J; junction bases left unmatched: 4. The CDR3 extends over 14 amino acids. The CDR3 DNA is TGTGCCAGCAGCGTAGTCGGGAGGGGCGATGAGCAGTTCTTC. Residues: CASSVVGRGDEQFF.

The V and J genes are TRBV27 and TRBJ1-5; unclear D gene. This CDR3 is 15 amino acids long. Germline-derived CDR1 and CDR2 are MNHEY and SMNVEV (reference sequence). With 6 bases removed from V and 0 bases from J, the gap between germline ends came to 12 bases. CDR3 sequence reads: CASRGTGYSNQPQHF. CDR3 sequence (DNA): TGTGCCAGCAGGGGTACGGGATATAGCAATCAGCCCCAGCATTTT.

The chain links TRBV28 to TRBJ2-1, with a weak D call TRBD2 (5 bases). Trimming removed 6 bases from V and 7 bases from J, with 22 bases in between. The V gene's germline CDR1 is MDHEN and CDR2 SYDVKM. This CDR3 spans 16 amino acids. In DNA form, the CDR3 reads TGTGCCAGCAGCCCTCCCCCCGGAGGTGCTGGTAATGAGCAGTTCTTC. It is translated as CASSPPPGGAGNEQFF.

This chain connects TRBV28 to TRBJ2-1, with a tentative D call TRBD2 (6 bases). Trimming pared 2 bases from V and 4 bases from J, leaving 15 bases between. CDR1 and CDR2 from the germline V gene are MDHEN and SYDVKM. The CDR3 covers 16 residues. CDR3 in amino acids: CASSLIETSVYNEQFF. CDR3 DNA: TGTGCCAGCAGTTTAATTGAGACTAGTGTTTACAATGAGCAGTTCTTC. Full variable domain (outside the CDR3, taken from reference TRBV28 and TRBJ2-1): DVKVTQSSRYLVKRTGEKVFLECVQDMDHENMFWYRQDPGLGLRLIYFSYDVKMKEKGDIPEGYSVSREKKERFSLILESASTNQTSMYLCASSLIETSVYNEQFFGPGTRLTVL.

V gene TRBV28 combines with J gene TRBJ1-2; 7 bases map to TRBD1. The CDR3 length is 13 residues. Germline V gene lookup returns CDR1 MDHEN and CDR2 SYDVKM. J was trimmed by 5 bases and V by 5 bases; bases with no gene match: 5. The CDR3 coding sequence is TGTGCCAGCAGTCAGGGACAGAGTTATGGCTACACCTTC. Protein: CASSQGQSYGYTF.

The rearrangement links TRBV29-1 to TRBJ1-2; D may be TRBD1 (6 bases). Per germline, CDR1 SQVTM and CDR2 ANQGSEA. The CDR3 contains 14 residues. V dropped 5 bases and J dropped 0 bases, with 13 bases sitting between them. The CDR3 reads CSVLGASANYGYTF. The CDR3, as DNA: TGCAGCGTTCTGGGGGCTTCCGCTAACTATGGCTACACCTTC.

Note on this clone: Germline is not matched at one junction end, which may reflect a read error. The chain carries TRBV7-9 and TRBJ1-2, with a possible D match to TRBD1 (6 bases). This CDR3 region has 13 residues. Germline V gene lookup returns CDR1 SEHNR and CDR2 FQNEAQ (reference sequence). CDR3 coding DNA: TGTGCCAGCAGCCCACAACCCAAACAGGGCTCGGCCTTC. Translating it yields CASSPQPKQGSAF.

The gene calls are TRBV6-6 and TRBJ1-1; 11 bases fit TRBD1. With 6 bases clipped from V and 4 bases from J, the junction kept 7 bases outside the gene matches. The V gene's germline CDR1 is MNHNY and CDR2 SVGAGI (reference sequence). This CDR3 comprises 15 residues. The CDR3, as DNA: TGTGCCAGCAGAAAGGGACAGGGGGGAGGCACTGAAGCTTTCTTT. As protein: CASRKGQGGGTEAFF.

V is TRBV10-3 and J is TRBJ2-5, with 7 bases identical to TRBD2. CDR1 is ENHRY and CDR2 is SYGVKD in the germline V gene. Unmatched junction bases numbered 7, after V lost 0 bases and J lost 3 bases. This CDR3 spans 16 amino acids. The CDR3 DNA sequence: TGTGCCATCAGTGAGTCGGGGGAGGGGAGGAAAGAGACCCAGTACTTC. It translates to CAISESGEGRKETQYF.

The rearrangement uses TRBV5-1 and TRBJ2-1, with TRBD2 identical over 9 bases. This CDR3 has 16 residues. Germline values: CDR1 SGHRS, CDR2 YFSETQ. J gave up 9 bases and V 5 bases, and 15 bases lay outside the gene matches. This CDR3 reads CASSLSSGSGRIEQFF. The CDR3 nucleotides are TGCGCCAGCAGTTTGAGTAGCGGGAGCGGGAGGATTGAGCAGTTCTTC.

The rearrangement joins TRBV10-2 to TRBJ1-4, with D perhaps TRBD1 (6 bases). Germline CDR1 and CDR2: WSHSY and SAAADI. The CDR3 is 14 amino acids. V lost 5 bases to trimming and J lost 5 bases, with 12 bases between them. The CDR3 reads CASSIQGQNEKLFF. The CDR3, as DNA: TGCGCCAGCAGTATTCAGGGGCAGAATGAAAAACTGTTTTTT.